This T cell receptor (beta chain) emerged from a study of T cell responses to AZD1222 COVID-19 vaccine. Study-wide points: Researchers report vaccine-associated CD4 TCRs spanning spike, with dominance at 160-218 and 743-854. It should be noted that donors were predominantly white British and more often female, and clonal diversity was possibly underestimated. Close to half of spike-specific TCRs reportedly recognize unmutated variant regions.

Germline values: CDR1 LGHNT, CDR2 FRNRAP. Trimming stripped 7 bases from V and 13 bases from J, with 19 bases between. The CDR3 is made up of 12 amino acids. Of note for this clone: Its cognate antigen is unknown.

TCRdb's copy holds only in-frame clones and misses some; the assay was immunoSEQ multiplex PCR. The top ten clones hold 1% to 1.5% of a sample with 150,000 to 200,000 clones, around 92% of them seen once. The chain couples TRBV12-5 to TRBJ1-1; tentatively, D is TRBD1 (5 bases). The TCR originated in an adult in good health. Specimen: peripheral blood, collected on day 0 of AZD1222 vaccination. The DNA for the CDR3 is TGTGCTAGTGCACTTACCTTGGGGGTTGGTTTCTTT. Protein product: CASALTLGVGFF.